The present T cell receptor (beta chain) was sequenced within a study of OX40 agonist ivuxolimab in advanced cancers. Whole-study findings and limits: The mean number of expanded clones was higher in CD8+ T cells than in CD4+.

From germline, CDR1 is WSHSY and CDR2 SAAADI. V was clipped by 3 bases and J by 4 bases, with 10 bases between them. The CDR3 consists of 14 residues. Systemic immunosuppression or a history of autoimmune disease excluded patients. Data came from immunoSEQ multiplex PCR; TCRdb stores just in-frame clones and leaves some out. The sample has 65,000 to 80,000 clones, about 90% seen once. This clone has just one count. Its antigen is currently unknown. The rearrangement links TRBV10-2 to TRBJ2-1; D might be TRBD1 (5 bases). Sequencing was performed on CD4+ or CD8+ T cells sorted from blood, taken in a trial of the OX40 agonist ivuxolimab. The sequence derives from an adult with an advanced solid tumor such as melanoma, head and neck, liver or kidney cancer. The CDR3 sequence is CASSDVGPYNEQFF. Written as DNA, the CDR3 is TGCGCCAGCAGTGACGTGGGGCCGTACAATGAGCAGTTCTTC.